The 22 T cell receptor beta chains below all came from one sample that was sequenced in a study of identical twins. Using its own MiXCR run on the 5' RACE reads, TCRdb lists one record per CDR3 protein. The data contain fewer than 650,000 distinct CDR3 sequences, around 9.6% of them singletons. The sample was also linked to a second study, of yellow fever vaccine responses in identical twins.

The material sequenced was PBMCs. The receptors shown here come from a woman younger than 35 in good health.

This clonotype has just a few counts. V gene TRBV3-1 combines with J gene TRBJ2-5; TRBD1 might be the D (6 bases). The CDR3 contains 14 residues. V was cut by 2 bases and J by 4 bases, with 11 bases left in between. Germline lookup yields CDR1 LGHDT and CDR2 YNNKEL (reference sequence). DNA for the CDR3: TGTGCCAGCAGCCAATTTATAGGGGGAGAGACCCAGTACTTC. It translates to CASSQFIGGETQYF.

The chain's CDR3 is CASSLDLGAGGAYF. For the CDR3, the DNA is TGTGCCAGCAGCTTAGATCTGGGTGCGGGGGGCGCATACTTC. J is TRBJ2-7 and V is TRBV7-2; TRBD2 agrees at 8 bases. This CDR3 contains 14 residues. Germline V lookup: CDR1 SGHTA, CDR2 FQGNSA. Trimming removed 1 base from V and 13 bases from J; junction bases left unmatched: 12.

The V call is TRBV9, the J call TRBJ1-6, with D maybe TRBD1 (5 bases). The V gene lost 0 bases and the J gene lost 6 bases, with 13 bases spanning the gap. The germline V gene encodes CDR1 SGDLS and CDR2 YYNGEE. CDR3 size: 16 residues. Written as DNA, the CDR3 is TGTGCCAGCAGCGTAGAGGGAGGGGTTCGTAATTCACCCCTCCACTTT. Its translation: CASSVEGGVRNSPLHF.

V and J are TRBV3-1 and TRBJ2-4, with 8 nucleotides matching TRBD1. Germline V gene sequence: CDR1 LGHDT, CDR2 YNNKEL (reference sequence). The CDR3 runs 17 residues. With 4 bases clipped from V and 1 base from J, the junction kept 9 bases outside the gene matches. Here the CDR3 DNA reads TGTGCCAGCAGCCCTTTAACCCAGGGGGCTGCCAAAAACATTCAGTACTTC. Residues: CASSPLTQGAAKNIQYF.

This clonotype appeared a few times. This chain joins TRBV20-1 and TRBJ2-1; TRBD2 agrees at 8 bases. Germline V gene lookup returns CDR1 DFQATT and CDR2 SNEGSKA (reference sequence). V gave up 3 bases and J gave up 2 bases; unmatched junction bases: 0. There are 13 residues in the CDR3. CDR3 loop: CSASSGTYNEQFF. CDR3 in DNA: TGCAGTGCTAGTAGCGGGACCTACAATGAGCAGTTCTTC.

This clonotype was observed a handful of times. The CDR3 is CASSPGTLGTEAFF. The CDR3 region has the DNA TGTGCCAGCAGCCCCGGGACATTGGGCACTGAAGCTTTCTTT. The chain has TRBV7-3 and TRBJ1-1, with a tentative D call TRBD1 (6 bases). The CDR3 sequence is 14 residues long. V lost 5 bases and J lost 4, with 14 bases in between. CDR1 is SGHTA and CDR2 is FQGTGA in the germline V gene.

J is TRBJ2-3 and V is TRBV20-1, with 9 bases lining up with TRBD2. Germline-derived CDR1 and CDR2 are DFQATT and SNEGSKA (reference sequence). The ends lost 3 bases at V and 2 bases at J; junction bases unmatched: 9. There are 16 residues in the CDR3. CDR3 sequence reads: CSASPEAGGPTDTQYF. The CDR3, as DNA: TGCAGTGCTAGTCCAGAAGCGGGAGGACCCACAGATACGCAGTATTTT.

This clonotype turned up a few times. The rearrangement joins TRBV29-1 to TRBJ2-7; TRBD2 aligns across 10 bases. The CDR3 has 17 amino acids. Germline trimming cut 6 bases from V and 5 bases from J; bases unmatched to any gene: 19. CDR1 and CDR2 from the germline V gene are SQVTM and ANQGSEA. CDR3 protein: CSVAMDGGLAKINEQYF. The CDR3 DNA follows: TGCAGCGTGGCCATGGACGGGGGACTAGCGAAGATTAACGAGCAGTACTTC.

This clonotype was seen more than once but under ten times. The genes are TRBV20-1 and TRBJ2-7, with D hard to call. The germline V and J ends were trimmed by 5 bases and 1 base, with 15 bases remaining between them. The CDR3 is 14 residues long. Germline assignment: CDR1 DFQATT and CDR2 SNEGSKA (reference sequence). CDR3 sequence: CSAPFPAASYEQYF. For the CDR3, the DNA is TGCAGTGCTCCATTTCCGGCAGCGTCCTACGAGCAGTACTTC.

The rearrangement uses TRBV20-1 and TRBJ1-1; D unclear. This CDR3 contains 16 residues. CDR1 is DFQATT, CDR2 SNEGSKA, per germline (reference sequence). Trimming cost V 0 bases and J 0 bases, with 14 bases left between them. The CDR3: CSARDLFRSLNTEAFF. The DNA for the CDR3 is TGCAGTGCTAGAGATCTGTTCCGCTCATTGAACACTGAAGCTTTCTTT.

This clonotype was seen at least ten times. The chain is built from TRBV12-3 or TRBV12-4 and TRBJ2-7, with a possible D match to TRBD1 (5 bases). The CDR3 runs 14 residues. V was trimmed by 1 base and J by 2 bases, leaving 9 bases between them. The CDR3 DNA sequence: TGTGCCAGCAGTTTAGGAGACAGACCCTACGAGCAGTACTTC. It encodes CASSLGDRPYEQYF.

This clonotype has a handful of counts. The chain couples TRBV7-9 to TRBJ1-2; D remains ambiguous. V shed 1 base and J shed 8 bases, with 11 bases lying between them. Germline V lookup: CDR1 SEHNR, CDR2 FQNEAQ (reference sequence). CDR3 length: 13 residues. The CDR3: CASSLVREEGYTF. For the CDR3, the DNA is TGTGCCAGCAGCTTAGTAAGGGAAGAAGGCTACACCTTC.

The rearrangement links TRBV20-1 to TRBJ2-2; the match to TRBD2 covers 7 bases. This CDR3 contains 16 residues. V lost 3 bases, J lost 3 bases, and 10 bases stayed unmatched. CDR1 is DFQATT and CDR2 is SNEGSKA in the germline V gene (reference sequence). The CDR3 coding sequence is TGCAGTGCTAGGCCTCTTGGGCGGGAGTACACCGGGGAGCTGTTTTTT. Residues: CSARPLGREYTGELFF.

As concerns this clonotype: A much bigger clone sits one base away, suggesting this may be a read error. The chain is built from TRBV28 and TRBJ2-3, with TRBD2 as a possible D gene (6 bases). Between the trimmed V and J ends, which lost 5 bases and 2 bases, there was a span of 23 bases. CDR1 is MDHEN and CDR2 is SYDVKM in the germline V gene. CDR3 length: 18 residues. CDR3 sequence (DNA): TGTGCCAGCAGTGTTACTGGGCCCGACGGGGGAGACACAGATACGCAGTATTTT. Its protein product is CASSVTGPDGGDTDTQYF.

This clonotype was found a few times. The chain has TRBV29-1 and TRBJ2-1; 10 bases agree with TRBD2. Germline-derived CDR1 and CDR2 are SQVTM and ANQGSEA. V shed 4 bases and J 2 bases; nucleotides not matched to a gene: 5. The CDR3 totals 15 residues. The CDR3 DNA reads as TGCAGCGTTGCGGGGCTAGCGGGAGCCTACAATGAGCAGTTCTTC. This sequence encodes CSVAGLAGAYNEQFF.

V usage is TRBV4-2 and J usage is TRBJ2-3, with D tentatively TRBD2 (6 bases). Trimming removed 4 bases from V and 4 bases from J, with 12 bases in between. This CDR3 has 14 residues. The V gene's germline CDR1 is LGHNA and CDR2 YNFKEQ. The DNA of the CDR3 is TGTGCCAGCAGCCGCGGGGAGCTATCAGATACGCAGTATTTT. This sequence encodes CASSRGELSDTQYF.

The chain carries TRBV2 and TRBJ2-1, with D hard to call. The V and J ends lost 4 bases and 8 bases respectively, with 15 bases between them. Germline V lookup: CDR1 SNHLY, CDR2 FYNNEI. CDR3 length: 14 amino acids. CDR3: CASSVGRVVDEQFF. The CDR3 DNA reads as TGTGCCAGCAGTGTCGGAAGGGTAGTTGATGAGCAGTTCTTC.

The V call is TRBV29-1, the J call TRBJ1-1, with 7 nucleotides matching TRBD1. The germline V gene encodes CDR1 SQVTM and CDR2 ANQGSEA. This CDR3 comprises 13 residues. The J segment lost 7 bases and the V segment lost 7 bases, leaving 12 bases of the junction unmatched. CDR3 coding DNA: TGCAGCGCCCGCAGGGGGGTTGGTGTTGAAGCTTTCTTT. Its protein product is CSARRGVGVEAFF.

The sample holds a few counts of this clonotype. V is TRBV24-1 and J is TRBJ1-5; no definite D call. Germline assignment: CDR1 KGHDR and CDR2 SFDVKD. V lost 5 bases and J 4 bases, leaving 8 bases between the germline ends. CDR3 length: 13 amino acids. The CDR3 is CATSGQLNQPQHF. In nucleotides, the CDR3 is TGTGCCACCAGTGGACAACTTAATCAGCCCCAGCATTTT.

The gene calls are TRBV11-2 and TRBJ2-1; the D is unclear. The germline V and J ends were trimmed by 2 bases and 0 bases, with 11 bases remaining between them. Germline V gene lookup returns CDR1 SGHAT and CDR2 FQNNGV. The CDR3 has 16 amino acids. The CDR3 is CASSLHRPLSYNEQFF. Here the CDR3 DNA reads TGTGCCAGCAGCTTACACCGCCCTCTCTCCTACAATGAGCAGTTCTTC.

This clonotype was seen ten or more times. The genes are TRBV12-3 or TRBV12-4 and TRBJ1-2, with a tentative D call TRBD1 (5 bases). Trimming cost V 4 bases and J 5 bases, with 14 bases left between them. CDR3 length equals 14 residues. CDR3 residues: CASSSLLRDYGYTF. The CDR3 nucleotides read TGTGCCAGCAGTTCACTCCTCAGGGATTATGGCTACACCTTC.

The chain carries TRBV24-1 and TRBJ2-1; the D gene is possibly TRBD1 (6 bases). Germline V gene data show CDR1 as KGHDR and CDR2 as SFDVKD. The CDR3 is 13 residues long. V lost 9 bases, J lost 9 bases, and 17 bases lay in between. CDR3 residues: CATSSLGASEQFF. The CDR3 nucleotides read TGTGCCACCTCCTCATTGGGGGCGAGTGAGCAGTTCTTC.